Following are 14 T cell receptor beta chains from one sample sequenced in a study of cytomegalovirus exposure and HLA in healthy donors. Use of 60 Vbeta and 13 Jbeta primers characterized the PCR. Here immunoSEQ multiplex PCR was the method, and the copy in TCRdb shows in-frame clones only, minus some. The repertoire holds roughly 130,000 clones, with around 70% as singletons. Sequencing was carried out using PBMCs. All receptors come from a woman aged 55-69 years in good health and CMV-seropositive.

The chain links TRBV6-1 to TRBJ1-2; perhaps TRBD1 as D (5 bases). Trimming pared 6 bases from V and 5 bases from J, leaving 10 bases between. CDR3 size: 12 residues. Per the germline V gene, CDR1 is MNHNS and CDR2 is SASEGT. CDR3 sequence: CASSNAGYGYTF. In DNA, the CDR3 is TGTGCCAGCAGCAACGCAGGGTATGGCTACACCTTC.

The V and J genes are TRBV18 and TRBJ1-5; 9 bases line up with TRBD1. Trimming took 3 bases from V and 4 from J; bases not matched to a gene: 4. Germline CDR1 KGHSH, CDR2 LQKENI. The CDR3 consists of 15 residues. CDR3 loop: CASSPGTGTNQPQHF. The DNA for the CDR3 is TGTGCCAGCTCACCTGGGACAGGGACAAATCAGCCCCAGCATTTT. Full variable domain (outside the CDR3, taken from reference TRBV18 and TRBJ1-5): NAGVMQNPRHLVRRRGQEARLRCSPMKGHSHVYWYRQLPEEGLKFMVYLQKENIIDESGMPKERFSAEFPKEGPSILRIQQVVRGDSAAYFCASSPGTGTNQPQHFGDGTRLSIL.

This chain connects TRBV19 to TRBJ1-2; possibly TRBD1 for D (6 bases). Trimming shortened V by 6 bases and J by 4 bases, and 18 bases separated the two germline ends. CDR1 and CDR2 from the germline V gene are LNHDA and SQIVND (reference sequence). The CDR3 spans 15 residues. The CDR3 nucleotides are TGTGCCAGTAGCCCCCTCTCGACAGGCTCCTATGGCTACACCTTC. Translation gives CASSPLSTGSYGYTF. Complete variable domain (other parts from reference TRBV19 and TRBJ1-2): DGGITQSPKYLFRKEGQNVTLSCEQNLNHDAMYWYRQDPGQGLRLIYYSQIVNDFQKGDIAEGYSVSREKKESFPLTVTSAQKNPTAFYLCASSPLSTGSYGYTFGSGTRLTVV.

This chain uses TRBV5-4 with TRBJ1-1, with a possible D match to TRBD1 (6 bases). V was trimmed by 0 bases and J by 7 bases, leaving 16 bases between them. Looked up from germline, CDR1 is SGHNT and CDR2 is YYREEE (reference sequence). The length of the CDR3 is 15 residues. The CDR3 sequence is CASSLGRGGPDEAFF. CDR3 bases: TGTGCCAGCAGCTTGGGGCGCGGGGGGCCGGATGAAGCTTTCTTT.

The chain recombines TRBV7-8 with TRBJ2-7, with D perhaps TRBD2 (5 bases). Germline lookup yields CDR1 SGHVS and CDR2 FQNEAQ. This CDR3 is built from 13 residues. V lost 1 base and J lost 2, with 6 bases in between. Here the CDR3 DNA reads TGTGCCAGCAGCTTAGGAGGGACCTACGAGCAGTACTTC. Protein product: CASSLGGTYEQYF.

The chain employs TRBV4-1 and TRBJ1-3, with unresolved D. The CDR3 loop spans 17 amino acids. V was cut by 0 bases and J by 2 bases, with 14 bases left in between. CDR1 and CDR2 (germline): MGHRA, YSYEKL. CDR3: CASSQDLSGYTGNTIYF. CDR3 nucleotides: TGCGCCAGCAGCCAAGATCTGTCGGGTTACACTGGAAACACCATATATTTT.

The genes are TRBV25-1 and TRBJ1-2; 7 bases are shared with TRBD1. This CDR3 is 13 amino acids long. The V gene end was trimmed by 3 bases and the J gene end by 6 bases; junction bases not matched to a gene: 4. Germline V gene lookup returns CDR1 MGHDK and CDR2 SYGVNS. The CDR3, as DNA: TGTGCCAGCAGTGAGTGGACAGGAGATGGCTACACCTTC. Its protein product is CASSEWTGDGYTF.

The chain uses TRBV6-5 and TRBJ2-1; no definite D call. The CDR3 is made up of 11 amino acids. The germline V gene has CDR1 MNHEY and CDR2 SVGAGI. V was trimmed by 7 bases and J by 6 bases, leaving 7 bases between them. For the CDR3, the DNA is TGTGCCAGCACGCGAGGCAATGAGCAGTTCTTC. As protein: CASTRGNEQFF.

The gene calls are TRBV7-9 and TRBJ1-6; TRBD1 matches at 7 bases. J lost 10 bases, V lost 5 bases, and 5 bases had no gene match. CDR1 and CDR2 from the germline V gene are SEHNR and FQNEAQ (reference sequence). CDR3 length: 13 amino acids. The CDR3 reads CASSAQGDSPLHF. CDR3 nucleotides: TGTGCCAGCAGCGCGCAGGGGGACTCACCCCTCCACTTT.

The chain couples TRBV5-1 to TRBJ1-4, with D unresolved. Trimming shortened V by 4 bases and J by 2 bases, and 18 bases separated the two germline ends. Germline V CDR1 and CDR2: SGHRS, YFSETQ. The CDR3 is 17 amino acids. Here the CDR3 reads CASSPLGSLATNEKLFF. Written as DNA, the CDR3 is TGCGCCAGCAGCCCGTTGGGCAGTTTAGCGACTAATGAAAAACTGTTTTTT.

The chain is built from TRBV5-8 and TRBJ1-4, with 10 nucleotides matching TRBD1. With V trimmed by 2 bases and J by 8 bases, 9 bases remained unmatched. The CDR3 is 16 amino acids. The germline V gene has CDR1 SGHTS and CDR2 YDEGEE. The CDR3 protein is CASSFGTGVDGEKLFF. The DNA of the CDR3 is TGTGCCAGCAGCTTTGGGACAGGGGTGGATGGGGAAAAACTGTTTTTT.

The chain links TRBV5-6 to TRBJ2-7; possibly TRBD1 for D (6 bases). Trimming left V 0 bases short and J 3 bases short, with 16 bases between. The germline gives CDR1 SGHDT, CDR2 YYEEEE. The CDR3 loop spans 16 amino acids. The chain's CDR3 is CASSLGGTLEVYEQYF. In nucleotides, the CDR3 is TGTGCCAGCAGCTTGGGGGGGACATTAGAAGTCTACGAGCAGTACTTC.

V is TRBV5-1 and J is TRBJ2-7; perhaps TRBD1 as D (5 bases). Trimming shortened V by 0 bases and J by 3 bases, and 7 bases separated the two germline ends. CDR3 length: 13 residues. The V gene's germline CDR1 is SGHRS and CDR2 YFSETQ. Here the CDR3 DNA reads TGCGCCAGCAGCTTGGTGCAGGGCTACGAGCAGTACTTC. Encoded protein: CASSLVQGYEQYF. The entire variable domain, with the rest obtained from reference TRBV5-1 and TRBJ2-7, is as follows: KAGVTQTPRYLIKTRGQQVTLSCSPISGHRSVSWYQQTPGQGLQFLFEYFSETQRNKGNFPGRFSGRQFSNSRSEMNVSTLELGDSALYLCASSLVQGYEQYFGPGTRLTVT.

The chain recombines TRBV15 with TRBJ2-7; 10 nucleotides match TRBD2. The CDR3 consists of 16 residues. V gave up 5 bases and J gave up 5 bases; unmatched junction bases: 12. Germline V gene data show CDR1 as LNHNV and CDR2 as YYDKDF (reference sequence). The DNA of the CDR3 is TGTGCCACCAGCCTAGGGCTACTAGCGGGGAAGGACGAGCAGTACTTC. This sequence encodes CATSLGLLAGKDEQYF.